This TCR beta chain appears in the sequencing data of a study of blood T cell repertoires in COVID-19. Measured with immunoSEQ multiplex PCR; TCRdb has only the in-frame clones, and not every one. The repertoire holds 250,000 or so clones, around 86% seen once, with more than 2% in the top ten. The CDR3 has 13 amino acids. Germline CDR1 and CDR2: SQVTM and ANQGSEA. The ends lost 5 bases at V and 7 bases at J; junction bases unmatched: 4. The sequence was collected from a woman in her forties or fifties who had recovered from COVID-19. The J gene is TRBJ2-1, the V gene TRBV29-1, with 11 bases fitting TRBD1. The sample was PBMCs or T cells enriched from blood (not recorded which). The CDR3 here is CSVWTGGSNEQFF. Here the CDR3 DNA reads TGCAGCGTTTGGACAGGGGGCTCGAATGAGCAGTTCTTC.